The source of this TCR beta chain is a study of T cell responses to AZD1222 COVID-19 vaccine. Clones were sequenced by immunoSEQ multiplex PCR, and TCRdb holds only the in-frame ones, with some missing. This table has 150,000 or so clones, 90% to 95% appearing once. CDR1 SGHTA and CDR2 FQGNSA come from the germline V gene. The CDR3 runs 12 residues. V was cut by 5 bases and J by 7 bases, with 10 bases left in between. The clonotype was recovered from an adult in good health. The rearrangement joins TRBV7-2 to TRBJ2-3; tentatively, D is TRBD1 (6 bases). Sequences were derived from peripheral blood, sampled on day 0 of AZD1222 vaccination. The CDR3 DNA follows: TGTGCCAGCAGCCCTAGGGGGAATACGCAGTATTTT. This gives the protein CASSPRGNTQYF.